The 10 T cell receptor beta chains reported below all come from one sample, sequenced in a study of regulatory T cells in long-lasting Graves disease. Through Arm-PCR of CDR3 regions and iRepertoire HTBI primers, TCR beta libraries were built. TCRdb re-called the multiplex PCR reads through MiXCR, storing one row per CDR3 protein. Found here are hundreds of thousands of distinct CDR3 sequences, around an eighth of them singletons; the top ten hold roughly 9.7%. Time point defined: newly diagnosed GD, antithyroid drugs for less than 3 months. PBMC-derived RNA was used for the TCR library. The same specimen was also included in a second study, on T cells in Graves' hyperthyroidism and ophthalmopathy.

The material sequenced was peripheral blood mononuclear cells (PBMCs), taken at new diagnosis, from a patient treated with antithyroid drugs. The receptors were sampled from a young man with Graves disease.

This clonotype was seen at least ten times. The V call is TRBV27, the J call TRBJ1-2; TRBD1 agrees at 9 bases. The CDR3 consists of 17 residues. Germline assignment: CDR1 MNHEY and CDR2 SMNVEV (reference sequence). Germline trimming cut 4 bases from V and 4 bases from J; bases unmatched to any gene: 13. As DNA, the CDR3 is TGTGCCAGCAGTTCTCCGACAGGGGGGGTTTTTGGCTATGGCTACACCTTC. This encodes CASSSPTGGVFGYGYTF.

This clonotype turned up a few times. The chain joins TRBV27 to TRBJ2-3, with D perhaps matching TRBD1 or TRBD2 (7 bases each). Trimming took off 7 bases at V and 4 bases at J, with 12 bases between the two ends. The CDR3 is made up of 13 amino acids. Germline CDR1 and CDR2: MNHEY and SMNVEV (reference sequence). The CDR3 spells CASTGGVADTQYF. CDR3 bases: TGTGCCAGCACAGGGGGGGTGGCAGATACGCAGTATTTT.

This clonotype was found many times. The chain recombines TRBV11-2 with TRBJ2-1; 12 positions match TRBD2. Per the germline V gene, CDR1 is SGHAT and CDR2 is FQNNGV. The V segment lost 1 base and the J segment 6 bases; nucleotides outside the gene matches: 7. This CDR3 has 17 amino acids. The CDR3 is CASSLVTSGGRRNEQFF. The CDR3, as DNA: TGTGCCAGCAGCTTAGTTACTAGCGGGGGGCGACGCAATGAGCAGTTCTTC.

Ten or more counts support this clonotype. The chain joins TRBV6-1 to TRBJ1-2, with 11 nucleotides matching TRBD1. After removal of 6 bases from V and 5 bases from J, the junction contained 8 bases not matched to a gene. The CDR3 runs to 15 residues. Germline V gene data show CDR1 as MNHNS and CDR2 as SASEGT. The CDR3 coding sequence is TGTGCCAGCAGAAGGACAGGGGGCGCAAAGTATGGCTACACCTTC. This sequence encodes CASRRTGGAKYGYTF.

This clonotype was detected many times. The chain has TRBV12-3 or TRBV12-4 and TRBJ2-5; D not resolved. This CDR3 contains 13 residues. V was cut by 3 bases and J by 7 bases, with 12 bases left in between. The CDR3 spells CASSLGSTGTQYF. The CDR3 nucleotides are TGTGCCAGCAGTTTGGGATCGACGGGGACCCAGTACTTC.

As concerns this clonotype: This may stem from a read error, because a much larger clone lies one nucleotide away. It is likely a read error, because the conserved phenylalanine at the end of the CDR3 is missing. V is TRBV29-1 and J is TRBJ1-2; TRBD1 matches at 7 bases. The V segment lost 6 bases and the J segment 2 bases; nucleotides outside the gene matches: 3. CDR1 and CDR2 (germline): SQVTM, ANQGSEA. The CDR3 spans 12 residues. In DNA form, the CDR3 reads TGCAGCGTGTCGACAGGGAACTATGGCTACACCCTC. This translates into CSVSTGNYGYTL.

The rearrangement joins TRBV19 to TRBJ1-1; TRBD1 aligns across 8 bases. This CDR3 is built from 16 residues. V trimming: 6 bases; J trimming: 0 bases; junction bases outside the gene matches: 9. CDR1 is LNHDA, CDR2 SQIVND, per germline (reference sequence). CDR3 sequence reads: CASRTGQGIMNTEAFF. The CDR3 coding sequence is TGTGCCAGTAGAACCGGACAGGGCATAATGAACACTGAAGCTTTCTTT.

This clonotype was seen at least ten times. The J gene is TRBJ2-7, the V gene TRBV12-5; perhaps TRBD1 as D (6 bases). Germline CDR1 and CDR2: LGHNT and FRNRAP. CDR3 size: 13 residues. Trimming stripped 2 bases from V and 6 bases from J, with 11 bases between. The CDR3: CASGLPQGGEQYF. The DNA of the CDR3 is TGTGCTAGTGGTTTGCCCCAAGGGGGCGAGCAGTACTTC.

Many counts were recorded for this clonotype. V gene TRBV27 combines with J gene TRBJ2-7; 14 nucleotides line up with TRBD2. V lost 8 bases and J lost 3; bases outside the gene matches: 6. CDR1 MNHEY and CDR2 SMNVEV come from the germline V gene (reference sequence). This CDR3 region has 15 residues. The CDR3 sequence: CASGTSGRWNYEQYF. The CDR3 nucleotides read TGTGCCAGCGGGACTAGCGGGAGATGGAACTACGAGCAGTACTTC.

This clonotype was seen repeatedly, ten times or more. J is TRBJ2-2 and V is TRBV7-2; 12 nucleotides align to TRBD2. V was clipped by 4 bases and J by 4 bases; unmatched bases: 19. The CDR3 covers 21 residues. Germline CDR1 SGHTA, CDR2 FQGNSA. The CDR3 DNA reads TGTGCCAGCAGCTCAAAAGGGACTAGCGGGTGGTACTCCGCGGGCACCGGGGAGCTGTTTTTT. It specifies CASSSKGTSGWYSAGTGELFF.